The present entry profiles one TCR beta chain with its context. The authors' processing: Amplification with reference gene primers provided the estimates of nucleated cell counts. The table came from immunoSEQ multiplex PCR; TCRdb's copy has only in-frame clones and leaves some out. D and trimming come from the DNA, and the V and J calls and clone size come from that table. This table holds 350,000 to 500,000 clones, over 75% found once. This entry comes from a study of blood T cell repertoires in COVID-19. Study-level background: T cells, B-cell-depleted T cells, or PBMCs supplied cDNA or gDNA.

Participants in the exposed group had met a COVID-19 case in the 2 weeks before joining the study. V was trimmed by 2 bases and J by 4 bases, leaving 17 bases between them. Germline V gives CDR1 ENHRY, CDR2 SYGVKD. This CDR3 comprises 16 residues. Sequencing was performed on PBMCs or T cells enriched from blood (not recorded which). The gene calls are TRBV10-3 and TRBJ1-1; D not resolved. The TCR originated in a woman younger than 35 who had been exposed to COVID-19. Here the CDR3 reads CAISENLGRAGTEAFF. CDR3 sequence (DNA): TGTGCCATCAGTGAGAACCTTGGACGGGCGGGCACTGAAGCTTTCTTT.